These 27 T cell receptor beta chains were sequenced from one sample in a study of response to subunit inactivated influenza vaccine. TCRdb used MiXCR to reprocess the RT-PCR reads, holding one entry per CDR3 protein. This repertoire shows 150,000 to 200,000 distinct CDR3 sequences, roughly 10% found once; its top ten account for about a third. Sequences were derived from CD8+ T cells sorted from PBMCs, sampled roughly 24 months after vaccination. The receptors shown here come from a man in his fifties or sixties who received an inactivated influenza vaccine.

This clonotype appeared many times. The chain joins TRBV15 to TRBJ1-2, with 8 positions matching TRBD1. This CDR3 has 16 residues. Germline V lookup: CDR1 LNHNV, CDR2 YYDKDF (reference sequence). V lost 3 bases, J lost 4 bases, and 10 bases stayed unmatched. CDR3 in amino acids: CATSSDYGTGTYGYTF. The CDR3 bases are TGTGCCACCAGCAGTGATTACGGGACAGGCACCTATGGCTACACCTTC.

This clonotype was found a few times. The chain carries TRBV3-1 and TRBJ2-5, with D maybe TRBD1 (6 bases). The CDR3 totals 19 residues. Looked up from germline, CDR1 is LGHDT and CDR2 is YNNKEL (reference sequence). V dropped 0 bases and J dropped 1 base, with 21 bases sitting between them. DNA of the CDR3: TGTGCCAGCAGCCAAGATTGGGACAATTGGGGTGGGACCCAAGAGACCCAGTACTTC. It translates to CASSQDWDNWGGTQETQYF.

This clonotype was observed a few times. The chain is built from TRBV29-1 and TRBJ2-1, with no clear D. The length of the CDR3 is 10 residues. The germline gives CDR1 SQVTM, CDR2 ANQGSEA. Between the trimmed V and J ends, which lost 4 bases and 7 bases, there was a span of 5 bases. CDR3 coding DNA: TGCAGCGTTGTTACGAATGAGCAGTTCTTC. Translation: CSVVTNEQFF.

The V call is TRBV11-1, the J call TRBJ2-1; D possibly corresponds to TRBD1 (6 bases). The CDR3 is 13 amino acids. The germline V gene encodes CDR1 SGHAT and CDR2 FQDESV (reference sequence). V was shortened by 1 base and J by 6 bases, with 7 bases between the two germline ends. The CDR3 region has the DNA TGTGCCAGCAGCTTAGGGACAGCCAATGAGCAGTTCTTC. It encodes CASSLGTANEQFF.

This clonotype was seen ten or more times. The V call is TRBV9, the J call TRBJ2-5, with TRBD2 as a possible D gene (5 bases). The V end lost 0 bases, the J end lost 8 bases, and 14 bases lay between the germline ends. CDR3 size: 14 residues. CDR1 and CDR2 from the germline V gene are SGDLS and YYNGEE. CDR3 amino acids: CASSVGTWQGTQYF. In DNA, the CDR3 is TGTGCCAGCAGCGTAGGGACTTGGCAAGGTACCCAGTACTTC.

The genes are TRBV25-1 and TRBJ1-2, with D hard to call. Germline V gene lookup returns CDR1 MGHDK and CDR2 SYGVNS. The CDR3 is 12 residues long. V was clipped by 3 bases and J by 8 bases, with 10 bases between them. CDR3 sequence: CASSDPRGGYTF. DNA for the CDR3: TGTGCCAGCAGTGACCCTCGGGGAGGCTACACCTTC.

This clonotype was detected many times. V is TRBV4-2 and J is TRBJ2-1; TRBD2 might be the D (6 bases). The CDR3 extends over 16 amino acids. From germline, CDR1 is LGHNA and CDR2 YNFKEQ. V was cut by 0 bases and J by 4 bases, with 13 bases left in between. This CDR3 is CASSQEWERAYNEQFF. CDR3 coding DNA: TGTGCCAGCAGCCAAGAGTGGGAGCGGGCTTACAATGAGCAGTTCTTC.

This clonotype was detected ten times or more. This rearrangement joins TRBV28 to TRBJ2-7, with TRBD2 matching 8 bases. Unmatched junction bases numbered 14, after V lost 5 bases and J lost 5 bases. CDR3 length: 16 residues. Germline V gives CDR1 MDHEN, CDR2 SYDVKM. The CDR3 loop reads CASSPISSSGTDEQYF. CDR3 nucleotide sequence: TGTGCCAGCAGTCCCATTTCGAGTAGCGGGACCGACGAGCAGTACTTC.

This clonotype was detected a few times. The chain is built from TRBV28 and TRBJ2-1, with D tentatively TRBD1 (5 bases). Germline-derived CDR1 and CDR2 are MDHEN and SYDVKM. The length of the CDR3 is 15 residues. With 6 bases removed from V and 2 bases from J, the gap between germline ends came to 14 bases. The chain's CDR3 is CASSIDSRTYNEQFF. DNA for the CDR3: TGTGCCAGCAGCATAGACAGCCGAACCTACAATGAGCAGTTCTTC.

V is TRBV6-1 and J is TRBJ2-3; possibly TRBD1 or TRBD2 for D (6 bases each). Germline V gives CDR1 MNHNS, CDR2 SASEGT. Trimming cost V 6 bases and J 5 bases, with 12 bases left between them. The length of the CDR3 is 13 residues. This chain's CDR3 is CASRQGRQDTQYF. The CDR3 nucleotides read TGTGCCAGCAGGCAGGGGAGGCAAGATACGCAGTATTTT.

This clonotype has a count of ten or more. The genes are TRBV12-3 or TRBV12-4 and TRBJ1-1; possibly TRBD1 for D (5 bases). Between the trimmed V and J ends, which lost 5 bases and 1 base, there was a span of 8 bases. CDR3 length: 13 amino acids. The CDR3 is CASSHGGNTEAFF. Here the CDR3 DNA reads TGTGCCAGCAGTCATGGGGGGAACACTGAAGCTTTCTTT.

This clonotype has a count of ten or more. The gene calls are TRBV12-3 or TRBV12-4 and TRBJ2-7; D possibly corresponds to TRBD2 (5 bases). The CDR3 length is 15 residues. Trimming left V 3 bases short and J 0 bases short, with 12 bases between. CDR3 residues: CASSFLAPSSYEQYF. The CDR3 coding sequence is TGTGCCAGCAGTTTTTTAGCGCCAAGCTCCTACGAGCAGTACTTC.

The V and J genes are TRBV4-3 and TRBJ1-6; the D gene is possibly TRBD1 (6 bases). The V end was cut by 0 bases, the J end by 4 bases, with 13 bases between. Per germline, CDR1 LGHNA and CDR2 YSLEER. The CDR3 is 17 amino acids. The CDR3 loop is CASSQDPGHTYNSPLHF. The CDR3 DNA follows: TGCGCCAGCAGCCAAGATCCGGGACATACTTATAATTCACCCCTCCACTTT.

This clonotype has a count of ten or more. The rearrangement uses TRBV4-3 and TRBJ2-7; D unclear. The germline V gene encodes CDR1 LGHNA and CDR2 YSLEER. The CDR3 spans 13 residues. Trimming shortened V by 0 bases and J by 5 bases, and 8 bases separated the two germline ends. The CDR3 loop is CASSQDGWDEQYF. In DNA, the CDR3 is TGCGCCAGCAGCCAAGATGGGTGGGACGAGCAGTACTTC.

CDR3 sequence: CASSFTRPLAKNIQYF. The CDR3 nucleotides read TGTGCCAGCAGCTTCACACGACCGCTAGCCAAAAACATTCAGTACTTC. The chain links TRBV12-3 or TRBV12-4 to TRBJ2-4; unclear D gene. The V gene lost 6 bases and the J gene lost 0 bases, with 15 bases spanning the gap. The CDR3 length is 16 residues.

The sample holds many counts of this clonotype. The CDR3 nucleotides read TGTGCCATCAGTGAGTCAAAGGAGGGCGCCTATGGCTACACCTTC. Protein: CAISESKEGAYGYTF. The V call is TRBV10-3, the J call TRBJ1-2; D gene uncertain. The CDR3 consists of 15 residues. Germline loops: CDR1 ENHRY, CDR2 SYGVKD. Trimming stripped 0 bases from V and 4 bases from J, with 12 bases between.

The chain carries TRBV4-3 and TRBJ2-7, with 12 positions matching TRBD2. CDR3 length: 15 residues. Trimming took 3 bases from V and 2 from J; bases not matched to a gene: 2. Germline assignment: CDR1 LGHNA and CDR2 YSLEER. CDR3 sequence (DNA): TGCGCCAGCAGCCACGGACTAGCGGGAACCTACGAGCAGTACTTC. It translates to CASSHGLAGTYEQYF.

This chain joins TRBV7-9 and TRBJ2-5, with unresolved D. Deletions cut 2 bases from V and 1 base from J, with 8 bases between. The CDR3 is made up of 14 amino acids. Germline assignment: CDR1 SEHNR and CDR2 FQNEAQ (reference sequence). DNA for the CDR3: TGTGCCAGCAGCTTATCCAGCCCCCAAGAGACCCAGTACTTC. It is translated as CASSLSSPQETQYF.

This clonotype was picked up a small number of times. The V gene is TRBV29-1, the J gene TRBJ2-7; 8 bases are a match to TRBD1. Germline V gene data show CDR1 as SQVTM and CDR2 as ANQGSEA. The CDR3 sequence is 13 residues long. V lost 7 bases and J lost 2; bases outside the gene matches: 7. CDR3 sequence reads: CSGGQGSTYEQYF. CDR3 coding DNA: TGCAGCGGAGGACAGGGAAGTACCTACGAGCAGTACTTC.

In this sample, this clonotype turned up a few times. CDR3 sequence reads: CASSLRGWVAGGGEQFF. CDR3 DNA: TGTGCCAGCAGCTTAAGAGGGTGGGTAGCGGGAGGTGGTGAGCAGTTCTTC. The chain combines TRBV28 with TRBJ2-1; 10 bases map to TRBD2. Trimming at V came to 6 bases and at J to 9 bases, leaving 17 bases not matched to a gene. Germline values: CDR1 MDHEN, CDR2 SYDVKM. The CDR3 consists of 17 residues.

This clonotype came up a few times. The rearrangement uses TRBV29-1 and TRBJ2-7; either TRBD1 or TRBD2 may fit D (5 bases each). Germline CDR1 and CDR2: SQVTM and ANQGSEA. This CDR3 region has 14 residues. Trimming took off 4 bases at V and 2 bases at J, with 15 bases between the two ends. The CDR3 DNA reads TGCAGCGTTGCCCAAAGTGTGGGGGCCTACGAGCAGTACTTC. This sequence encodes CSVAQSVGAYEQYF.

This clonotype occurred a few times. This chain connects TRBV27 to TRBJ2-2, with 7 bases matching TRBD2. The CDR3 sequence is 15 residues long. Germline V CDR1 and CDR2: MNHEY, SMNVEV (reference sequence). V lost 3 bases, J lost 3 bases, and 4 bases stayed unmatched. In nucleotides, the CDR3 is TGTGCCAGCAGTTTTGGGGCGGGGGACACCGGGGAGCTGTTTTTT. Amino acid sequence: CASSFGAGDTGELFF.

This clonotype was seen repeatedly, ten times or more. This sequence joins TRBV29-1 and TRBJ2-1; the D call may be TRBD1 or TRBD2 (5 bases each). V was clipped by 0 bases and J by 3 bases, with 9 bases between them. CDR3 length: 14 amino acids. Germline V gene lookup returns CDR1 SQVTM and CDR2 ANQGSEA. For the CDR3, the DNA is TGCAGCGTTGAAGATAGGGACGGCTACAATGAGCAGTTCTTC. Residues: CSVEDRDGYNEQFF.

This clonotype showed up just once. The chain recombines TRBV7-9 with TRBJ1-1; D perhaps matches TRBD1 (6 bases). Trimming took off 5 bases at V and 6 bases at J, with 10 bases between the two ends. The CDR3 runs 12 residues. CDR1 is SEHNR and CDR2 is FQNEAQ in the germline V gene (reference sequence). DNA of the CDR3: TGTGCCAGCAGCAAACAGGGTTCTGAAGCTTTCTTT. This sequence encodes CASSKQGSEAFF.

This clonotype was counted ten times or more. The chain combines TRBV12-3 or TRBV12-4 with TRBJ2-1, with 9 bases fitting TRBD2. The CDR3 length is 15 residues. V gave up 5 bases and J gave up 6 bases; unmatched junction bases: 8. The CDR3 region is CASSPGLAAGNEQFF. The CDR3 bases are TGTGCCAGCAGTCCGGGACTAGCTGCGGGCAATGAGCAGTTCTTC.

V is TRBV9 and J is TRBJ1-2, with unresolved D. CDR3 length: 13 amino acids. Germline V gene sequence: CDR1 SGDLS, CDR2 YYNGEE. V lost 6 bases to trimming and J lost 4 bases, with 13 bases between them. CDR3 sequence (DNA): TGTGCCAGCACGTCGGGTTACTCCTATGGCTACACCTTC. Amino acid sequence: CASTSGYSYGYTF.

The rearrangement uses TRBV7-8 and TRBJ2-1, with D perhaps being TRBD1 or TRBD2 (7 bases each). V was cut by 5 bases and J by 3 bases, with 17 bases left in between. The germline gives CDR1 SGHVS, CDR2 FQNEAQ. This CDR3 comprises 16 residues. The CDR3 nucleotides read TGTGCCAGCAGCAAGGGGGAGGGGGCATTCTACAATGAGCAGTTCTTC. Protein: CASSKGEGAFYNEQFF.